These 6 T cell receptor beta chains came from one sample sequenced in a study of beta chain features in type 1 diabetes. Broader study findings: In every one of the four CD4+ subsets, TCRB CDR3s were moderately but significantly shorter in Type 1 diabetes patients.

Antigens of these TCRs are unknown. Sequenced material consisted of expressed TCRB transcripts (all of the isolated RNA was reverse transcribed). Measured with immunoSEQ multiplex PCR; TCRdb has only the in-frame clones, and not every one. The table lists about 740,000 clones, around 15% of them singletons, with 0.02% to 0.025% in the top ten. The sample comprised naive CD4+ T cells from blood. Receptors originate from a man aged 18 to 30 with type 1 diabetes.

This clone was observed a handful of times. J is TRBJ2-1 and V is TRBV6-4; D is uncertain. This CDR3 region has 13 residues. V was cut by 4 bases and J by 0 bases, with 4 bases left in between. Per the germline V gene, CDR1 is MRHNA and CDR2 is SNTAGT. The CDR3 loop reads CASSVHSYNEQFF. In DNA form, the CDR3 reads TGTGCCAGCAGTGTTCACTCCTACAATGAGCAGTTCTTC.

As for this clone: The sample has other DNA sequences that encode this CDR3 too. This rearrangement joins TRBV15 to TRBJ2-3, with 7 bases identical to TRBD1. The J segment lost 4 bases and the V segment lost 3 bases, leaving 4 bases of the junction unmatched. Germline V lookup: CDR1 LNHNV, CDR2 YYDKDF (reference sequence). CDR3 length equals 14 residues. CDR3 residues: CATSSRQGSDTQYF. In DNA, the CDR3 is TGTGCCACCAGCAGCAGACAGGGCTCAGATACGCAGTATTTT.

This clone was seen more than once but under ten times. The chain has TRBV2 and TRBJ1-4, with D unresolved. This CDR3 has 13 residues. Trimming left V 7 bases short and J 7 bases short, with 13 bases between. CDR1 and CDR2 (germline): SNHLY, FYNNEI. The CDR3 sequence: CASNLAGGEKLFF. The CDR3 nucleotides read TGTGCCAGCAACCTTGCAGGTGGTGAAAAACTGTTTTTT.

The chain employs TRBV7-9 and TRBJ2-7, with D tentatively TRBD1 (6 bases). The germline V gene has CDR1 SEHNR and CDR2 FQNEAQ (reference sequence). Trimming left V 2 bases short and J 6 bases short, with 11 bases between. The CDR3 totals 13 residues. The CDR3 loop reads CASSLNREPEQYF. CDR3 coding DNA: TGTGCCAGCAGCTTAAACAGGGAACCCGAGCAGTACTTC.

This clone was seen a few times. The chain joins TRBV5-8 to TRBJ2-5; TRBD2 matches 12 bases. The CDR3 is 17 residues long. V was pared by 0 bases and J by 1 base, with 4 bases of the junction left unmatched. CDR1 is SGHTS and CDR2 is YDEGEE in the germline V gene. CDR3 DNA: TGTGCCAGCAGCTTGGGACTAGCGGGGGCCATCCAAGAGACCCAGTACTTC. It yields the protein CASSLGLAGAIQETQYF.

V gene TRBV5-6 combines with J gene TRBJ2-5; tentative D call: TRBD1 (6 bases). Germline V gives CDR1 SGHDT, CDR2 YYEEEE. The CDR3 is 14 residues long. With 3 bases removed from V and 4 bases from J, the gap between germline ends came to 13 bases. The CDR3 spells CASSWGQSVETQYF. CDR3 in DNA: TGTGCCAGCAGCTGGGGGCAGAGCGTAGAGACCCAGTACTTC.